This TCR beta chain was obtained from a study of OX40 agonist ivuxolimab in advanced cancers. Whole-study context: Eligibility admitted prior anti-PD-1, anti-PD-L1 or anti-CTLA-4 therapy; 35% to 40% had some. Partial responses occurred in Three dose-escalation patients, one with hepatocellular carcinoma and two with cutaneous melanoma.

This clone was detected a few times. TCRdb keeps only in-frame clones here, not all; method: immunoSEQ multiplex PCR. In the table there are tens of thousands of clones, 92% of which are singletons. V was shortened by 7 bases and J by 7 bases, with 8 bases between the two germline ends. CDR1 is SNHLY, CDR2 FYNNEI, per germline. This CDR3 has 11 amino acids. The V and J genes are TRBV2 and TRBJ1-5, with a possible D match to TRBD1 (5 bases). Sample: CD4+ or CD8+ T cells sorted from blood, taken in a trial of the OX40 agonist ivuxolimab. This TCR came from an adult with an advanced solid tumor such as melanoma, head and neck, liver or kidney cancer. The CDR3 spells CASMRDQPQHF. As DNA, the CDR3 is TGTGCCAGCATGCGGGACCAGCCCCAGCATTTT.